A selection of T cell receptor beta chains follows, all from one sample in a study of regulatory T cells in long-lasting Graves disease. TCRdb passed the multiplex PCR reads through MiXCR, listing each CDR3 protein once. The sample gives 350,000 to 500,000 distinct CDR3 sequences, around 17% of which show up once; 23% is in the top ten. This same sample was also taken into another study, of T cells in Graves' hyperthyroidism and ophthalmopathy.

The sequencing used peripheral blood mononuclear cells (PBMCs), collected at new diagnosis, from a patient treated with antithyroid drugs. These receptors all come from a woman younger than 30 with Graves disease. Both conserved end residues are part of each CDR3. Each record gives: CDR3 protein, CDR3 DNA, V gene, clone size, D gene, J gene. A D gene is named only where the DNA matches it firmly. The size field is filled for only some rows; it gives once, few, many or a size class.

CDR3aa: CASSYTFLEGPGELFF
CDR3nt: TGTGCCAGCAGTTATACTTTCTTAGAGGGGCCCGGGGAGCTGTTTTTT
v_gene: TRBV6-5
abundance: NA
d_gene: NA
j_gene: TRBJ2-2

CDR3aa: CASSQYRGPTEAFF
CDR3nt: TGCGCCAGCAGCCAGTACAGGGGGCCCACTGAAGCTTTCTTT
v_gene: TRBV4-3
abundance: many
d_gene: TRBD1
j_gene: TRBJ1-1

CDR3aa: CASSRGRDYEQYF
CDR3nt: TGTGCCAGTAGTAGGGGACGGGACTACGAGCAGTACTTC
v_gene: TRBV19
abundance: few
d_gene: NA
j_gene: TRBJ2-7

CDR3aa: CASSSTGQLSSGNTIYF
CDR3nt: TGTGCCAGCAGTTCCACCGGACAGCTGAGCTCTGGAAACACCATATATTTT
v_gene: TRBV28
abundance: few
d_gene: NA
j_gene: TRBJ1-3

CDR3aa: CSAYGEKLFF
CDR3nt: TGCAGCGCCTACGGCGAAAAACTGTTTTTT
v_gene: TRBV29-1
abundance: NA
d_gene: NA
j_gene: TRBJ1-4

CDR3aa: CASSKTGEKDSEAFF
CDR3nt: TGTGCCAGCAGCAAAACAGGGGAAAAGGATTCTGAAGCTTTCTTT
v_gene: TRBV7-9
abundance: few
d_gene: TRBD1
j_gene: TRBJ1-1

CDR3aa: CASSFQGLYSPLHF
CDR3nt: TGTGCCAGCAGTTTTCAGGGACTTTATTCACCCCTCCACTTT
v_gene: TRBV28
abundance: NA
d_gene: NA
j_gene: TRBJ1-6

CDR3aa: CASSLEWIAKNIQYF
CDR3nt: TGTGCCAGCAGCCTAGAGTGGATAGCCAAAAACATTCAGTACTTC
v_gene: TRBV7-9
abundance: few
d_gene: NA
j_gene: TRBJ2-4

CDR3aa: CASSPPGLAGAVIDTQYF
CDR3nt: TGTGCCAGCAGCCCCCCGGGACTAGCGGGAGCGGTAATAGATACGCAGTATTTT
v_gene: TRBV11-2
abundance: once
d_gene: TRBD2
j_gene: TRBJ2-3

CDR3aa: CASSRGDGYEQYF
CDR3nt: TGTGCCAGCAGCCGTGGGGACGGCTACGAGCAGTACTTC
v_gene: TRBV7-3
abundance: many
d_gene: NA
j_gene: TRBJ2-7

CDR3aa: CSVWTSGSDEQFF
CDR3nt: TGCAGCGTGTGGACTAGCGGGAGCGATGAGCAGTTCTTC
v_gene: TRBV29-1
abundance: NA
d_gene: TRBD2
j_gene: TRBJ2-1

CDR3aa: CSARAGGTDTQYF
CDR3nt: TGCAGTGCTAGGGCGGGAGGCACAGATACGCAGTATTTT
v_gene: TRBV20-1
abundance: many
d_gene: TRBD2
j_gene: TRBJ2-3

CDR3aa: CSATQEAPSGANVLTF
CDR3nt: TGCAGTGCTACTCAAGAGGCTCCCTCTGGGGCCAACGTCCTGACTTTC
v_gene: TRBV20-1
abundance: few
d_gene: NA
j_gene: TRBJ2-6